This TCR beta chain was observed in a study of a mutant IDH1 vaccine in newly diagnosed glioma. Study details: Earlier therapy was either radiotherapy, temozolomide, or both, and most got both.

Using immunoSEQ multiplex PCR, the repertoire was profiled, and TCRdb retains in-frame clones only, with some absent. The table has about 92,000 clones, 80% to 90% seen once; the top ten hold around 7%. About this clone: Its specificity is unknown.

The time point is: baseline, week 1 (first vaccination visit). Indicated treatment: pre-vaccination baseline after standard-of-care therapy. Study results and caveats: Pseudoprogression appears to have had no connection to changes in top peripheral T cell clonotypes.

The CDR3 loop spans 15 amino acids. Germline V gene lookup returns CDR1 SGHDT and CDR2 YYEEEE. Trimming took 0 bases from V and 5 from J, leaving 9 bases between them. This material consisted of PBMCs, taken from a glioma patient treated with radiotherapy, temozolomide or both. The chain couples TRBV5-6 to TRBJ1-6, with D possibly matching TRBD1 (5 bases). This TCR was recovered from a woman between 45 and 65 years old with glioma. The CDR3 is CASSLGGMNNSPLHF. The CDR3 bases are TGTGCCAGCAGCTTGGGGGGGATGAATAATTCACCCCTCCACTTT.